This passage covers 16 T cell receptor beta chains from one sample sequenced in a study of CD8 T cells in ankylosing spondylitis. TCRdb analysed the 5' RACE reads with MiXCR anew, one entry per CDR3 protein. The repertoire holds around 99,000 distinct CDR3 sequences, with about 8.1% as singletons. Sequenced material: blood, either unsorted or a sorted T cell fraction (not recorded which). The receptor source for this set is a male donor with ankylosing spondylitis or in good health (not recorded which).

In its sample, this clonotype was seen many times. The gene calls are TRBV6-5 and TRBJ2-1; 13 bases are shared with TRBD2. The junction had 9 bases not matched to a gene; V was cut back by 1 base and J by 9 bases. Germline values: CDR1 MNHEY, CDR2 SVGAGI. CDR3 length: 17 residues. The CDR3 loop is CASSYYQTSGGVSEQFF. CDR3 nucleotide sequence: TGTGCCAGCAGTTACTACCAAACTAGCGGGGGGGTTTCTGAGCAGTTCTTC.

V is TRBV2 and J is TRBJ2-7; either TRBD1 or TRBD2 may fit D (6 bases each). V dropped 10 bases and J dropped 2 bases, with 15 bases sitting between them. The CDR3 contains 13 residues. Germline V gives CDR1 SNHLY, CDR2 FYNNEI. The CDR3: CATRDKTTYEQYF. The DNA for the CDR3 is TGTGCCACGCGGGACAAAACAACCTACGAGCAGTACTTC.

This clonotype was counted at least ten times. The gene calls are TRBV4-2 and TRBJ2-7; D unclear. Per germline, CDR1 LGHNA and CDR2 YNFKEQ. This CDR3 comprises 13 residues. V was pared by 1 base and J by 6 bases, with 10 bases between. CDR3 DNA sequence: TGTGCCAGCAGCCAAGTCCTTTCGACCGAGCAGTACTTC. As protein: CASSQVLSTEQYF.

This clonotype was observed many times. This chain links TRBV5-6 with TRBJ2-1; maybe TRBD2 (7 bases). The V and J ends lost 4 bases and 5 bases respectively, with 19 bases between them. Germline values: CDR1 SGHDT, CDR2 YYEEEE. The CDR3 loop spans 16 amino acids. This CDR3 is CASSLGPGGLDNEQFF. The CDR3 DNA follows: TGTGCCAGCAGCCTGGGTCCGGGGGGCTTGGACAATGAGCAGTTCTTC.

This clonotype has a count of ten or more. This sequence joins TRBV29-1 and TRBJ1-5; no definite D call. CDR3 length: 14 residues. Germline CDR1 SQVTM, CDR2 ANQGSEA. V lost 3 bases, J lost 9 bases, and 18 bases lay in between. The CDR3 is CSVDPRTGVWPQHF. Written as DNA, the CDR3 is TGCAGCGTTGATCCCCGGACGGGTGTTTGGCCCCAGCATTTT.

This clonotype was counted ten times or more. This chain connects TRBV4-2 to TRBJ2-3; 9 positions match TRBD1. This CDR3 contains 16 residues. The germline V gene has CDR1 LGHNA and CDR2 YNFKEQ. Losses at the gene ends were 0 bases for V and 5 bases for J; bases not matched to a gene: 6. The CDR3, as DNA: TGTGCCAGCAGCCAAGATTCGGGACAGGGTGTAGATACGCAGTATTTT. Translating it yields CASSQDSGQGVDTQYF.

The sample holds a few counts of this clonotype. CDR3 coding DNA: TGTGCCAGCAGCTTCCCCCTAGGAGCGGAGGAGACCCAGTACTTC. Residues: CASSFPLGAEETQYF. The chain uses TRBV7-9 and TRBJ2-5; the D gene is possibly TRBD2 (5 bases). The germline V and J ends were trimmed by 3 bases and 5 bases, with 16 bases remaining between them. Germline V gene lookup returns CDR1 SEHNR and CDR2 FQNEAQ (reference sequence). The CDR3 is 15 amino acids. Full variable domain (missing parts from reference TRBV7-9 and TRBJ2-5): DTGVSQNPRHKITKRGQNVTFRCDPISEHNRLYWYRQTLGQGPEFLTYFQNEAQLEKSRLLSDRFSAERPKGSFSTLEIQRTEQGDSAMYLCASSFPLGAEETQYFGPGTRLLVL.

The table lists this clonotype with a few counts. The rearrangement links TRBV29-1 to TRBJ1-1; the match to TRBD1 covers 8 bases. The CDR3 runs 14 residues. With 3 bases clipped from V and 7 bases from J, the junction kept 10 bases outside the gene matches. Looked up from germline, CDR1 is SQVTM and CDR2 is ANQGSEA. As DNA, the CDR3 is TGCAGCGTTGAGCCCCCGACAGGGGCCCTTGAAGCTTTCTTT. Protein: CSVEPPTGALEAFF.

At least ten counts were recorded for this clonotype. The gene calls are TRBV7-8 and TRBJ2-3; TRBD2 matches 7 bases. The J segment lost 4 bases and the V segment lost 4 bases, leaving 5 bases of the junction unmatched. Germline V CDR1 and CDR2: SGHVS, FQNEAQ. This CDR3 spans 14 amino acids. DNA for the CDR3: TGTGCCAGCAGCTCCCGACTAGCTCCAGATACGCAGTATTTT. The encoded protein is CASSSRLAPDTQYF.

This clonotype occurred many times. The chain uses TRBV14 and TRBJ2-2, with unresolved D. The CDR3 spans 15 residues. CDR1 SGHDN and CDR2 FVKESK come from the germline V gene. Trimming removed 3 bases from V and 4 bases from J, with 12 bases in between. The CDR3 nucleotides are TGTGCCAGCAGCCAGGCGTCCGGTACCACCGGGGAGCTGTTTTTT. It yields the protein CASSQASGTTGELFF.

In this sample, this clonotype turned up many times. The chain combines TRBV12-3 or TRBV12-4 with TRBJ2-1, with TRBD1 matching over 7 bases. The ends lost 4 bases at V and 12 bases at J; junction bases unmatched: 6. This CDR3 comprises 12 residues. CDR3 loop: CASSWDSHGQFF. As DNA, the CDR3 is TGTGCCAGCAGTTGGGACAGCCATGGGCAGTTCTTC.

At least ten counts were recorded for this clonotype. The V gene is TRBV29-1, the J gene TRBJ2-7, with D tentatively TRBD2 (6 bases). The CDR3 spans 14 residues. CDR1 and CDR2 from the germline V gene are SQVTM and ANQGSEA. V lost 6 bases to trimming and J lost 0 bases, with 15 bases between them. CDR3 nucleotide sequence: TGCAGCGTGCGGCTGAGCGGGCGCTCCTACGAGCAGTACTTC. Translation gives CSVRLSGRSYEQYF.

This clonotype was picked up a small number of times. The chain couples TRBV7-2 to TRBJ2-1; 7 bases agree with TRBD1. The CDR3 is 16 amino acids. Germline values: CDR1 SGHTA, CDR2 FQGNSA. V gave up 1 base and J gave up 4 bases; unmatched junction bases: 7. CDR3 DNA: TGTGCCAGCAGCTTAGAGTCCGCAGGGGGTTACAATGAGCAGTTCTTC. As protein: CASSLESAGGYNEQFF.

This clonotype occurred many times. CDR3 protein: CSVRTEAETQYF. Written as DNA, the CDR3 is TGCAGCGTTCGGACGGAGGCAGAGACCCAGTACTTC. The V call is TRBV29-1, the J call TRBJ2-5, with D perhaps matching TRBD2 (5 bases). The CDR3 is made up of 12 amino acids. Germline lookup yields CDR1 SQVTM and CDR2 ANQGSEA. V lost 5 bases and J 4 bases, leaving 11 bases between the germline ends.

This clonotype was recorded many times. V is TRBV24-1 and J is TRBJ2-1; 12 bases align to TRBD2. The length of the CDR3 is 16 residues. V shed 2 bases, J shed 4 bases, and the junction held 2 bases outside the gene matches. Germline V gene lookup returns CDR1 KGHDR and CDR2 SFDVKD. The CDR3 spells CATSDYLAGGYNEQFF. Here the CDR3 DNA reads TGTGCCACCAGTGATTATCTAGCGGGGGGGTACAATGAGCAGTTCTTC.

This clonotype was picked up many times. The chain carries TRBV25-1 and TRBJ2-7; no definite D call. V was trimmed by 3 bases and J by 5 bases, leaving 11 bases between them. Germline loops: CDR1 MGHDK, CDR2 SYGVNS. The CDR3 is 13 residues long. The CDR3 reads CASSDSRVNEQYF. As DNA, the CDR3 is TGTGCCAGCAGTGACTCCCGAGTAAACGAGCAGTACTTC.